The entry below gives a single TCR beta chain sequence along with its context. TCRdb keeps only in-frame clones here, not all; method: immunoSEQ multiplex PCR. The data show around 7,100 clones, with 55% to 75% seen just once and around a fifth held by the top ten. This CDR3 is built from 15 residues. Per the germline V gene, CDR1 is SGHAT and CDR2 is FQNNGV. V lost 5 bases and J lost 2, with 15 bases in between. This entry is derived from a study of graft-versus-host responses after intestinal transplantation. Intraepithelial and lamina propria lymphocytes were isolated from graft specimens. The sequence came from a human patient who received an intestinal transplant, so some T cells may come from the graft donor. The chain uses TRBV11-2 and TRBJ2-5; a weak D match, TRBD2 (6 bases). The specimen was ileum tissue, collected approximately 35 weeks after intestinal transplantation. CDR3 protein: CASSDTHGGQETQYF. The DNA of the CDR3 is TGTGCCAGCAGCGACACTCACGGGGGTCAAGAGACCCAGTACTTC.